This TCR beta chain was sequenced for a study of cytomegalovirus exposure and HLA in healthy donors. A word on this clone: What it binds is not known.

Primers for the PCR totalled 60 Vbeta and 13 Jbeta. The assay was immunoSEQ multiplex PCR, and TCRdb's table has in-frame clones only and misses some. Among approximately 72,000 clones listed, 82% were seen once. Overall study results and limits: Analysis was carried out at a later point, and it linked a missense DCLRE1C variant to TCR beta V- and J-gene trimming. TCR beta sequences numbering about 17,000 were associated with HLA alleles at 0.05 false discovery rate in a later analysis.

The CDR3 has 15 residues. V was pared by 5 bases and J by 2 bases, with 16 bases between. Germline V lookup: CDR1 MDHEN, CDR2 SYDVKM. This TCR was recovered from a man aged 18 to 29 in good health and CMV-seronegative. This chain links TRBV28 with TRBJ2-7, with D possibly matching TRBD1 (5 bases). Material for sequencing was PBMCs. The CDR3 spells CASSLKDTPAYEQYF. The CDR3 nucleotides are TGTGCCAGCAGTCTTAAGGACACCCCAGCCTACGAGCAGTACTTC.